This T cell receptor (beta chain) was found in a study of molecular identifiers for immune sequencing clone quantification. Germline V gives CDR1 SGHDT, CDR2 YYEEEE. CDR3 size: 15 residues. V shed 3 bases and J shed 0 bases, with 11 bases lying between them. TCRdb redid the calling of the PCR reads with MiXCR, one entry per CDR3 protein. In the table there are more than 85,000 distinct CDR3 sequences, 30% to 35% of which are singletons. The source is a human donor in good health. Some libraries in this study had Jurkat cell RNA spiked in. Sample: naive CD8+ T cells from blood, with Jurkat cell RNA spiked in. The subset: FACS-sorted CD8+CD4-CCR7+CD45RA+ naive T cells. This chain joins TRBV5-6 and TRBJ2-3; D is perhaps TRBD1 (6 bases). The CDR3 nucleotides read TGTGCCAGCAGCTCGTACAGGGTTAGCACAGATACGCAGTATTTT. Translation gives CASSSYRVSTDTQYF.